These 16 T cell receptor beta chains originate from one sample sequenced in a study of shared clonotypes between healthy human individuals (dated by TCRdb to 2019 to 2021). Libraries came from the immunoSEQ multiplex PCR assay. Here the immuneACCESS table is served through TCRdb, limited to in-frame sequences with V and J called. Missing clones are a known gap in these copies; in checked studies unresolved V genes cover under half, and the rest lacks a known reason. In this sample the table shows 1.6 million or so clones, roughly 98.5% of which occur a single time. Approximately 0.4% of the sample lies in the top ten. The sequenced sample consisted of naive CD4+ T cells sorted from blood. The cell subset or site label for this specimen denotes: CD45RA+ positively selected. These receptors originate from a man aged 25 to 40 in good health.

A note on this clone: At one boundary the junction diverges from the germline segment, which might be a read error. The J gene is TRBJ1-4, the V gene TRBV7-2; D perhaps matches TRBD1 (5 bases). Germline assignment: CDR1 SGHTA and CDR2 FQGNSA. The CDR3 has 15 amino acids. CDR3 in DNA: TGTGCCAGCAGACACAACGGGACCTCTAAGGAAAAACTGTTTTTT. As protein: CASRHNGTSKEKLFF.

A word on this clone: Other nucleotide sequences from this sample produce the same CDR3. The rearrangement links TRBV2 to TRBJ2-6; D remains unclear. The CDR3 runs 14 residues. Germline CDR1 reads SNHLY; CDR2 reads FYNNEI. V lost 5 bases and J lost 0, with 5 bases in between. CDR3 sequence (DNA): TGTGCCAGCAGTCGATACTCTGGGGCCAACGTCCTGACTTTC. Translated, it gives CASSRYSGANVLTF.

This clone was seen only once. The V and J genes are TRBV19 and TRBJ2-3; D unclear. The CDR3 extends over 14 amino acids. V was trimmed by 3 bases and J by 4 bases, leaving 11 bases between them. CDR1 and CDR2 (germline): LNHDA, SQIVND (reference sequence). CDR3 nucleotide sequence: TGTGCCAGTAGTATCCCCCTTTGGGCAGATACGCAGTATTTT. Translating gives CASSIPLWADTQYF.

The chain couples TRBV20-1 to TRBJ2-5, with no clear D. The CDR3 is made up of 8 amino acids. From germline, CDR1 is DFQATT and CDR2 SNEGSKA (reference sequence). In DNA, the CDR3 is TGCGGATTGGAGACCCAGTACTTC. Protein sequence: CGLETQYF.

The rearrangement uses TRBV29-1 and TRBJ2-3, with D perhaps being TRBD1 or TRBD2 (5 bases each). V lost 7 bases, J lost 3 bases, and 14 bases lay in between. Germline V gene sequence: CDR1 SQVTM, CDR2 ANQGSEA. CDR3 size: 13 residues. The CDR3 bases are TGCAGCGGGGGCGGGCCCCTTACAGATACGCAGTATTTT. Protein: CSGGGPLTDTQYF.

The V call is TRBV25-1, the J call TRBJ2-1; 10 positions match TRBD2. The V gene's germline CDR1 is MGHDK and CDR2 SYGVNS. Trimming removed 3 bases from V and 4 bases from J; junction bases left unmatched: 6. The CDR3 extends over 16 amino acids. CDR3 DNA sequence: TGTGCCAGCAGTGACCGGGGACTAGCGATTTACAATGAGCAGTTCTTC. Its protein is CASSDRGLAIYNEQFF.

The J gene is TRBJ2-3, the V gene TRBV7-9, with 10 bases lining up with TRBD2. Germline values: CDR1 SEHNR, CDR2 FQNEAQ (reference sequence). Trimming at V came to 5 bases and at J to 2 bases, leaving 10 bases not matched to a gene. The CDR3 spans 17 residues. The CDR3 protein is CASSSPLAGSYTDTQYF. DNA for the CDR3: TGTGCCAGCAGCAGCCCACTAGCGGGGTCTTACACAGATACGCAGTATTTT.

The rearrangement joins TRBV10-3 to TRBJ2-1; D assignment may be TRBD1 or TRBD2 (5 bases each). With 5 bases removed from V and 7 bases from J, the gap between germline ends came to 21 bases. The germline gives CDR1 ENHRY, CDR2 SYGVKD. This CDR3 has 16 amino acids. CDR3 sequence: CAISNQGVERRNEQFF. In DNA form, the CDR3 reads TGTGCCATCAGTAATCAGGGAGTCGAACGCCGGAATGAGCAGTTCTTC.

The chain combines TRBV5-1 with TRBJ2-1, with a tentative D call TRBD2 (6 bases). V was shortened by 4 bases and J by 8 bases, with 16 bases between the two germline ends. The CDR3 runs 14 residues. Germline V gene sequence: CDR1 SGHRS, CDR2 YFSETQ. The CDR3: CASSPGLLVDEQFF. DNA of the CDR3: TGCGCCAGCAGCCCGGGACTCCTGGTGGATGAGCAGTTCTTC.

For this clone: Distinct nucleotide sequences in the sample also encode this CDR3. The rearrangement uses TRBV20-1 and TRBJ2-5; D not resolved. Between the trimmed V and J ends, which lost 6 bases and 5 bases, there was a span of 7 bases. This CDR3 spans 10 amino acids. Germline V gives CDR1 DFQATT, CDR2 SNEGSKA (reference sequence). The CDR3 here is CSAPWETQYF. The CDR3 DNA follows: TGCAGTGCACCGTGGGAGACCCAGTACTTC.

Concerning this clone itself: Other DNA sequences in this specimen translate into the identical CDR3. The V and J genes are TRBV15 and TRBJ2-7, with 10 bases fitting TRBD2. Germline V gene lookup returns CDR1 LNHNV and CDR2 YYDKDF (reference sequence). Germline trimming cut 0 bases from V and 2 bases from J; bases unmatched to any gene: 4. There are 16 residues in the CDR3. CDR3 nucleotides: TGTGCCACCAGCAGAGAGATAGCGGGAGGCCCCTACGAGCAGTACTTC. Protein sequence: CATSREIAGGPYEQYF.

This chain uses TRBV5-5 with TRBJ1-3, with 8 nucleotides matching TRBD1. From germline, CDR1 is SGHKS and CDR2 YYEKEE (reference sequence). The CDR3 is 16 residues long. The junction had 11 bases not matched to a gene; V was cut back by 5 bases and J by 4 bases. CDR3 DNA: TGTGCCAGCAGTGCTCAGGGGGCGCTGCCAGGAAACACCATATATTTT. This sequence encodes CASSAQGALPGNTIYF.

V and J are TRBV7-6 and TRBJ1-4; TRBD1 might be the D (5 bases). Per germline, CDR1 SGHVS and CDR2 FNYEAQ. The CDR3 runs 14 residues. The germline V and J ends were trimmed by 3 bases and 4 bases, with 9 bases remaining between them. In DNA, the CDR3 is TGTGCCAGCAGCTTGGGGCGGAATAATGAAAAACTGTTTTTT. It encodes CASSLGRNNEKLFF.

The rearrangement links TRBV10-3 to TRBJ2-7, with D unresolved. Germline CDR1 is ENHRY and CDR2 is SYGVKD. The CDR3 loop spans 14 amino acids. V lost 3 bases, J lost 4 bases, and 13 bases lay in between. In nucleotides, the CDR3 is TGTGCCATCAGTGATCGGGCAGACCTTTACGAGCAGTACTTC. Translating gives CAISDRADLYEQYF.

Points on this clone: Other DNA sequences in this specimen translate into the identical CDR3. The V gene is TRBV29-1, the J gene TRBJ2-3; no firm D call. The germline CDR1 and CDR2 sequences are SQVTM and ANQGSEA. V lost 4 bases to trimming and J lost 4 bases, with 3 bases between them. The CDR3 extends over 10 amino acids. Written as DNA, the CDR3 is TGCAGCGTTGGAGCAGATACGCAGTATTTT. As protein: CSVGADTQYF.

J is TRBJ2-7 and V is TRBV11-2; possible D gene TRBD2, 6 bases. This CDR3 is 17 amino acids long. The V end lost 1 base, the J end lost 2 bases, and 18 bases lay between the germline ends. Germline-derived CDR1 and CDR2 are SGHAT and FQNNGV. CDR3 nucleotide sequence: TGTGCCAGCAGCTTAGGGTACCTAGCGCAAACTACCTACGAGCAGTACTTC. Protein sequence: CASSLGYLAQTTYEQYF.